This passage covers 23 T cell receptor beta chains from one sample sequenced in a study of identical twins. TCRdb itself ran the 5' RACE reads through MiXCR, one entry per CDR3 protein. The sample includes 1.5 million or so distinct CDR3 sequences, roughly a third of them seen just once. The sequencing sample was made of cord blood. All receptors come from a newborn girl in good health.

The table lists this clonotype with a few counts. V gene TRBV20-1 combines with J gene TRBJ2-7; D is possibly TRBD1 (6 bases). V gave up 7 bases and J gave up 2 bases, with 18 bases separating them. This CDR3 has 14 residues. CDR1 is DFQATT, CDR2 SNEGSKA, per germline (reference sequence). The CDR3 loop reads CSEERTEIPYEQYF. The CDR3 DNA reads TGCAGTGAAGAGCGGACAGAGATCCCCTACGAGCAGTACTTC.

Points on this clonotype: This may be a read error: a much more frequent sequence differs by one nucleotide. The chain joins TRBV5-1 to TRBJ2-1; D perhaps matches TRBD1 (5 bases). Judging by the DNA end, TRBJ2-7 fits better; the J call may be wrong. The CDR3 contains 15 residues. The germline V gene encodes CDR1 SGHRS and CDR2 YFSETQ. For the CDR3, the DNA is TGCGCCAGCAGCTTGGCCCAGGGCTCCTACAATGAGCAGTACTTC. Protein sequence: CASSLAQGSYNEQYF.

This chain connects TRBV7-2 to TRBJ2-3; TRBD2 agrees at 15 bases. V lost 4 bases, J lost 5 bases, and 4 bases stayed unmatched. CDR1 is SGHTA and CDR2 is FQGNSA in the germline V gene. The CDR3 extends over 16 amino acids. In DNA, the CDR3 is TGTGCCAGCAGCTCGGGGACTAGCGGGGGGCAAGATACGCAGTATTTT. Its protein is CASSSGTSGGQDTQYF.

The CDR3 reads CATSRERGAGNTIYF. CDR3 nucleotide sequence: TGTGCCACCAGCAGAGAGCGGGGGGCTGGAAACACCATATATTTT. This chain links TRBV15 with TRBJ1-3; TRBD1 is a possible D gene (5 bases). The CDR3 totals 15 residues. From germline, CDR1 is LNHNV and CDR2 YYDKDF (reference sequence). Trimming shortened V by 0 bases and J by 2 bases, and 8 bases separated the two germline ends. Full variable domain (rest looked up from reference TRBV15 and TRBJ1-3): DAMVIQNPRYQVTQFGKPVTLSCSQTLNHNVMYWYQQKSSQAPKLLFHYYDKDFNNEADTPDNFQSRRPNTSFCFLDIRSPGLGDTAMYLCATSRERGAGNTIYFGEGSWLTVV.

The chain is built from TRBV29-1 and TRBJ1-2; tentatively, D is TRBD1 (5 bases). This CDR3 comprises 15 residues. Germline V lookup: CDR1 SQVTM, CDR2 ANQGSEA. V was pared by 7 bases and J by 0 bases, with 18 bases between. Here the CDR3 reads CSARGEYLANYGYTF. The DNA for the CDR3 is TGCAGCGCCCGGGGGGAGTACCTAGCTAACTATGGCTACACCTTC.

This clonotype was picked up a small number of times. This sequence joins TRBV20-1 and TRBJ1-1; 7 bases fit TRBD1. Germline V CDR1 and CDR2: DFQATT, SNEGSKA (reference sequence). The CDR3 covers 16 residues. The V segment lost 4 bases and the J segment 1 base; nucleotides outside the gene matches: 12. The CDR3 coding sequence is TGCAGTGCTACGCCCCGGCCAGGGGGAACGAACACTGAAGCTTTCTTT. Amino acid sequence: CSATPRPGGTNTEAFF.

The rearrangement joins TRBV9 to TRBJ2-7; D remains unclear. CDR3 size: 14 residues. V shed 0 bases and J shed 3 bases, with 10 bases lying between them. Germline V CDR1 and CDR2: SGDLS, YYNGEE. DNA for the CDR3: TGTGCCAGCAGCGTAGACCCGGCCCACTACGAGCAGTACTTC. It yields the protein CASSVDPAHYEQYF.

This clonotype has only a few counts. V usage is TRBV5-1 and J usage is TRBJ2-4; a possible D gene is TRBD2 (6 bases). The J call may be faulty, since TRBJ2-7 better matches the DNA end. This CDR3 comprises 13 residues. Germline CDR1 is SGHRS and CDR2 is YFSETQ. The chain's CDR3 is CASSLGLEREQYF. The CDR3 coding sequence is TGCGCCAGCAGCTTGGGACTAGAGCGCGAGCAGTACTTC.

This clonotype was detected many times. This chain links TRBV11-2 with TRBJ2-5; D might be TRBD1 (5 bases). V lost 5 bases and J lost 4, with 11 bases in between. The CDR3 covers 13 residues. Germline CDR1 is SGHAT and CDR2 is FQNNGV. CDR3 loop: CASSPRQRETQYF. The CDR3 bases are TGTGCCAGCAGCCCAAGACAGCGAGAGACCCAGTACTTC.

This clonotype has just one count. The rearrangement joins TRBV30 to TRBJ1-5; no clear D. The CDR3 loop spans 12 amino acids. V shed 4 bases and J shed 3 bases, with 7 bases lying between them. Germline lookup yields CDR1 GTSNPN and CDR2 SVGIG (reference sequence). The CDR3 loop is CAWNRYNQPQHF. The CDR3 DNA follows: TGTGCCTGGAACCGTTACAATCAGCCCCAGCATTTT.

This sequence joins TRBV9 and TRBJ2-1; weak D call: TRBD2 (6 bases). Gene TRBJ2-7 matches the end of the DNA better, so the J call may be wrong. Germline-derived CDR1 and CDR2 are SGDLS and YYNGEE. The CDR3 consists of 14 residues. The CDR3 spells CASSVVVSGGEQYF. The CDR3 DNA reads TGTGCCAGCAGCGTAGTCGTGTCCGGGGGAGAGCAGTACTTC.

This clonotype was counted only a few times. The rearrangement uses TRBV5-1 and TRBJ2-7; tentative D call: TRBD2 (5 bases). CDR1 and CDR2 from the germline V gene are SGHRS and YFSETQ. V lost 4 bases, J lost 1 base, and 18 bases lay in between. This CDR3 is built from 16 residues. As DNA, the CDR3 is TGCGCCAGCAGCCCGTCCCTGGGAGCTCTTTCCTACGAGCAGTACTTC. Protein: CASSPSLGALSYEQYF.

V gene TRBV24-1 combines with J gene TRBJ2-3, with 11 bases that match TRBD2. Germline lookup yields CDR1 KGHDR and CDR2 SFDVKD. The V gene end was trimmed by 0 bases and the J gene end by 5 bases; junction bases not matched to a gene: 6. This CDR3 has 17 residues. The CDR3 DNA is TGTGCCACCAGTGATTTGACTAGCGGGAGTAGGCAAGATACGCAGTATTTT. Its protein is CATSDLTSGSRQDTQYF.

A word on this clonotype: Germline is not matched at one junction end, which may reflect a read error. This chain uses TRBV7-9 with TRBJ2-3; TRBD1 might be the D (6 bases). The CDR3 consists of 14 residues. Germline CDR1 reads SEHNR; CDR2 reads FQNEAQ (reference sequence). The CDR3 sequence is CASSSQGRTGTQYF. The DNA of the CDR3 is TGTGCCAGCAGCTCACAGGGTCGCACAGGTACGCAGTATTTT. Full variable domain (outside the CDR3, taken from reference TRBV7-9 and TRBJ2-3): DTGVSQNPRHKITKRGQNVTFRCDPISEHNRLYWYRQTLGQGPEFLTYFQNEAQLEKSRLLSDRFSAERPKGSFSTLEIQRTEQGDSAMYLCASSSQGRTGTQYFGPGTRLTVL.

This clonotype came up a few times. The chain is built from TRBV13 and TRBJ2-1; TRBD2 matches at 15 bases. The CDR3 is made up of 20 amino acids. V lost 3 bases, J lost 0 bases, and 9 bases stayed unmatched. The germline CDR1 and CDR2 sequences are PRHDT and FYEKMQ (reference sequence). The CDR3 sequence: CASSLPPGLAGGHSYNEQFF. CDR3 bases: TGTGCCAGCAGCTTGCCTCCGGGACTAGCGGGGGGTCACTCCTACAATGAGCAGTTCTTC.

In this sample, this clonotype turned up once. At one of its ends the junction is not consistent with the germline gene, which may arise from a read error. The chain links TRBV4-1 to TRBJ2-3; either TRBD1 or TRBD2 may fit D (5 bases each). The length of the CDR3 is 18 residues. Looked up from germline, CDR1 is MGHRA and CDR2 is YSYEKL. The CDR3 DNA follows: TGCGCCAGCAGCCAGGTCGCTTTAGGGGCGTCTAGCAAAGATACGCAGTATTTT. Residues: CASSQVALGASSKDTQYF.

The table lists this clonotype with a few counts. V is TRBV2 and J is TRBJ2-5; 10 nucleotides match TRBD1. CDR3 length equals 16 residues. The V and J ends lost 2 bases and 1 base, in that order; junction bases with no gene match: 4. Germline V gives CDR1 SNHLY, CDR2 FYNNEI. The CDR3 here is CASSERGTGVQETQYF. The CDR3, as DNA: TGTGCCAGCAGTGAAAGGGGGACAGGGGTCCAAGAGACCCAGTACTTC.

V and J are TRBV28 and TRBJ1-1; 7 nucleotides line up with TRBD1. The ends lost 1 base at V and 4 bases at J; junction bases unmatched: 9. The CDR3 extends over 16 amino acids. Per germline, CDR1 MDHEN and CDR2 SYDVKM. CDR3 coding DNA: TGTGCCAGCAGTTTATCCCTCGCAGGGGGGTCCACTGAAGCTTTCTTT. Translating it yields CASSLSLAGGSTEAFF.

The J gene is TRBJ2-3, the V gene TRBV5-8; D possibly corresponds to TRBD1 (5 bases). CDR1 is SGHTS, CDR2 YDEGEE, per germline. The CDR3 runs to 16 residues. Trimming pared 4 bases from V and 0 bases from J, leaving 15 bases between. DNA for the CDR3: TGTGCCAGCAGCGCGGACATCATCCCTAGCACAGATACGCAGTATTTT. Protein sequence: CASSADIIPSTDTQYF.

CDR3 nucleotides: TGTGCCAGCAGCTCCCGACAGGGGAGTGAAGCTTTCTTT. Its protein is CASSSRQGSEAFF. V is TRBV7-2 and J is TRBJ1-1; 8 positions agree with TRBD1. This CDR3 is built from 13 residues. The V segment lost 4 bases and the J segment 7 bases; nucleotides outside the gene matches: 5. The germline V gene encodes CDR1 SGHTA and CDR2 FQGNSA. The whole variable domain, remainder taken from reference TRBV7-2 and TRBJ1-1, is GAGVSQSPSNKVTEKGKDVELRCDPISGHTALYWYRQSLGQGLEFLIYFQGNSAPDKSGLPSDRFSAERTGGSVSTLTIQRTQQEDSAVYLCASSSRQGSEAFFGQGTRLTVV.

The chain joins TRBV7-2 to TRBJ2-7; 10 bases are a match to TRBD2. V lost 2 bases and J lost 5; bases outside the gene matches: 6. Germline CDR1 reads SGHTA; CDR2 reads FQGNSA. The CDR3 totals 15 residues. As DNA, the CDR3 is TGTGCCAGCAGCTTATCTAGCGGGGGATTCAACGAGCAGTACTTC. Protein: CASSLSSGGFNEQYF.

The V and J genes are TRBV9 and TRBJ1-1; D is uncertain. The germline V gene encodes CDR1 SGDLS and CDR2 YYNGEE. The CDR3 sequence is 13 residues long. The V end was cut by 3 bases, the J end by 6 bases, with 12 bases between. The CDR3 region has the DNA TGTGCCAGCAGCGCCAGAAGTCAGGCTGAAGCTTTCTTT. Its protein product is CASSARSQAEAFF.

The gene calls are TRBV11-2 and TRBJ2-7; D not resolved. This CDR3 comprises 13 residues. The germline gives CDR1 SGHAT, CDR2 FQNNGV. V dropped 6 bases and J dropped 1 base, with 10 bases sitting between them. The CDR3 coding sequence is TGTGCCAGCAGTTCCCTCCAATCCTACGAGCAGTACTTC. This sequence encodes CASSSLQSYEQYF.